The 30 T cell receptor beta chains given below trace back to one sample, sequenced in a study of early T cells in non-severe SARS-CoV-2 infection. One entry per CDR3 protein results from TCRdb running MiXCR on the 5' RACE reads. The sample consists of 90,000 to 120,000 distinct CDR3 sequences, roughly 10% of them appearing once. The sequenced material came from whole blood. Every receptor here comes from an adult who was a healthcare worker with PCR-confirmed SARS-CoV-2 infection or an uninfected control (not recorded which).

This chain links TRBV7-8 with TRBJ2-3; D gene uncertain. CDR1 and CDR2 from the germline V gene are SGHVS and FQNEAQ. The V end was cut by 5 bases, the J end by 0 bases, with 12 bases between. The CDR3 length is 15 residues. CDR3 region: CASSIKRVSTDTQYF. In DNA form, the CDR3 reads TGTGCCAGCAGCATAAAGCGAGTAAGCACAGATACGCAGTATTTT.

This clonotype was counted a few times. The chain employs TRBV29-1 and TRBJ2-2; D is unclear. The CDR3 loop spans 16 amino acids. Trimming cost V 1 base and J 3 bases, with 15 bases left between them. Germline V gene data show CDR1 as SQVTM and CDR2 as ANQGSEA. CDR3 in DNA: TGCAGCGTTGAAGTTCGGGCAGGCCCCCACACCGGGGAGCTGTTTTTT. Protein: CSVEVRAGPHTGELFF.

The table lists this clonotype with many counts. V and J are TRBV20-1 and TRBJ2-7; D is undetermined. Germline assignment: CDR1 DFQATT and CDR2 SNEGSKA (reference sequence). This CDR3 contains 13 residues. V gave up 5 bases and J gave up 2 bases, with 13 bases separating them. The CDR3 here is CSAPTGPPYEQYF. The CDR3 DNA is TGCAGTGCTCCGACCGGGCCTCCCTACGAGCAGTACTTC.

The rearrangement joins TRBV28 to TRBJ1-5, with TRBD1 matching over 8 bases. Germline loops: CDR1 MDHEN, CDR2 SYDVKM. The CDR3 spans 16 residues. Trimming cost V 2 bases and J 5 bases; bases outside gene matches: 8. Here the CDR3 DNA reads TGTGCCAGCAGTTTACTGGACAGGGTACGGGATCAGCCCCAGCATTTT. Protein product: CASSLLDRVRDQPQHF.

This clonotype was detected only a few times. The V call is TRBV29-1, the J call TRBJ2-7, with TRBD2 matching 7 bases. CDR3 length equals 12 residues. With V trimmed by 7 bases and J by 6 bases, 9 bases remained unmatched. Germline CDR1 SQVTM, CDR2 ANQGSEA. CDR3 nucleotides: TGCAGCGCTGAGCAGGAGCGGGGCGAGCAGTACTTC. This gives the protein CSAEQERGEQYF.

The chain joins TRBV7-8 to TRBJ2-1; D is possibly TRBD2 (6 bases). The CDR3 extends over 16 amino acids. Trimming took off 4 bases at V and 4 bases at J, with 17 bases between the two ends. From germline, CDR1 is SGHVS and CDR2 FQNEAQ. For the CDR3, the DNA is TGTGCCAGCAGCTGGGCCGCTAGCGCCCCTTACAATGAGCAGTTCTTC. This gives the protein CASSWAASAPYNEQFF.

V gene TRBV19 combines with J gene TRBJ1-5, with 7 nucleotides matching TRBD1. CDR3 length equals 13 residues. The ends lost 7 bases at V and 1 base at J; junction bases unmatched: 1. The germline V gene has CDR1 LNHDA and CDR2 SQIVND (reference sequence). This CDR3 reads CASNRGSNQPQHF. The CDR3 DNA follows: TGTGCCAGTAACAGGGGAAGCAATCAGCCCCAGCATTTT.

This clonotype was found a few times. V gene TRBV27 combines with J gene TRBJ2-7; D remains unclear. V was shortened by 0 bases and J by 6 bases, with 15 bases between the two germline ends. The CDR3 is 15 residues long. CDR1 MNHEY and CDR2 SMNVEV come from the germline V gene (reference sequence). The CDR3 region is CASSLSALKRGEQYF. CDR3 in DNA: TGTGCCAGCAGTTTATCCGCACTGAAGCGTGGCGAGCAGTACTTC.

The chain couples TRBV5-1 to TRBJ2-1, with D hard to call. Germline V gives CDR1 SGHRS, CDR2 YFSETQ. This CDR3 region has 11 residues. V lost 3 bases, J lost 14 bases, and 12 bases lay in between. The CDR3 sequence: CASSSPGPEFF. CDR3 coding DNA: TGCGCCAGCAGCTCTCCGGGCCCCGAGTTCTTC.

This clonotype was seen at least ten times. V and J are TRBV2 and TRBJ2-7; D unresolved. Trimming shortened V by 4 bases and J by 2 bases, and 12 bases separated the two germline ends. This CDR3 is built from 14 residues. Germline V gives CDR1 SNHLY, CDR2 FYNNEI. The CDR3 DNA sequence: TGTGCCAGCAGTGCCCACTGGAACACCTACGAGCAGTACTTC. It yields the protein CASSAHWNTYEQYF.

This clonotype turned up a few times. This sequence joins TRBV12-5 and TRBJ1-1; tentatively, D is TRBD1 (5 bases). There are 14 residues in the CDR3. CDR1 and CDR2 from the germline V gene are LGHNT and FRNRAP. V lost 1 base to trimming and J lost 0 bases, with 6 bases between them. The CDR3 coding sequence is TGTGCTAGTGGTTTGGGACAGATGAACACTGAAGCTTTCTTT. This sequence encodes CASGLGQMNTEAFF.

The sample holds many counts of this clonotype. The chain is built from TRBV2 and TRBJ1-2; 7 nucleotides match TRBD1. Germline assignment: CDR1 SNHLY and CDR2 FYNNEI. This CDR3 spans 14 amino acids. J lost 8 bases, V lost 6 bases, and 12 bases had no gene match. As DNA, the CDR3 is TGTGCCAGCAGAGAGACAGGGTTGGCCGGGGGCTACACCTTC. It yields the protein CASRETGLAGGYTF.

The gene calls are TRBV28 and TRBJ1-2; no clear D gene. The CDR3 consists of 11 residues. The V end lost 5 bases, the J end lost 7 bases, and 8 bases lay between the germline ends. Germline V gene lookup returns CDR1 MDHEN and CDR2 SYDVKM. CDR3 in DNA: TGTGCCAGCAGTGCCAGTGGTGGCTACACCTTC. Protein sequence: CASSASGGYTF.

This clonotype has only a few counts. The chain recombines TRBV5-1 with TRBJ1-6, with 7 nucleotides matching TRBD1. CDR3 length equals 17 residues. Germline CDR1 is SGHRS and CDR2 is YFSETQ. V lost 6 bases to trimming and J lost 6 bases; unmatched junction nucleotides: 15. The CDR3 sequence: CASNGGGSDGANSPLHF. The CDR3 DNA is TGCGCCAGCAACGGAGGGGGCTCAGATGGGGCTAATTCACCCCTCCACTTT.

This clonotype appeared many times. The genes are TRBV2 and TRBJ2-4, with D possibly called TRBD1 or TRBD2 (5 bases each). The CDR3 has 13 amino acids. Per the germline V gene, CDR1 is SNHLY and CDR2 is FYNNEI. Trimming took off 8 bases at V and 4 bases at J, with 12 bases between the two ends. Here the CDR3 reads CASGDGNKNIQYF. The CDR3 region has the DNA TGTGCCAGCGGGGACGGGAATAAAAACATTCAGTACTTC.

This clonotype was detected many times. The V and J genes are TRBV28 and TRBJ1-1, with TRBD1 identical over 10 bases. CDR3 length equals 14 residues. Per germline, CDR1 MDHEN and CDR2 SYDVKM. V lost 5 bases and J lost 4; bases outside the gene matches: 4. The CDR3, as DNA: TGTGCCAGCAGTACGGGACAGGGGAGCACTGAAGCTTTCTTT. This encodes CASSTGQGSTEAFF.

The chain joins TRBV7-2 to TRBJ2-7; tentative D call: TRBD2 (5 bases). Trimming removed 4 bases from V and 7 bases from J, with 14 bases in between. CDR3 length: 13 amino acids. Germline assignment: CDR1 SGHTA and CDR2 FQGNSA. CDR3 residues: CASSSTPGKEQYF. The CDR3 DNA is TGTGCCAGCAGCTCGACCCCGGGGAAGGAGCAGTACTTC.

This clonotype was observed a few times. The rearrangement joins TRBV7-8 to TRBJ2-3; D unclear. The CDR3 totals 12 residues. Germline assignment: CDR1 SGHVS and CDR2 FQNEAQ. V was clipped by 3 bases and J by 4 bases, with 5 bases between them. The chain's CDR3 is CASSFRPDTQYF. CDR3 DNA sequence: TGTGCCAGCAGCTTTCGGCCAGATACGCAGTATTTT.

The chain uses TRBV28 and TRBJ2-7; 7 nucleotides agree with TRBD2. The CDR3 has 14 residues. Germline V lookup: CDR1 MDHEN, CDR2 SYDVKM. Germline trimming cut 5 bases from V and 7 bases from J; bases unmatched to any gene: 11. The CDR3 loop reads CASSDPRRGGEQYF. The CDR3 nucleotides read TGTGCCAGCAGTGACCCCCGAAGGGGAGGGGAGCAGTACTTC.

This clonotype was counted only a few times. The CDR3 DNA reads TGTGCCAGCAGCCCGGACCGAACCGGGGAGCTGTTTTTT. The encoded protein is CASSPDRTGELFF. The V gene is TRBV2, the J gene TRBJ2-2; the D is unclear. Germline V CDR1 and CDR2: SNHLY, FYNNEI. V lost 6 bases and J 5 bases, leaving 10 bases between the germline ends. The CDR3 spans 13 residues.

This clonotype came up many times. Sequence at one end of the junction differs from germline and may be a read error. The chain employs TRBV5-1 and TRBJ1-2, with a possible D match to TRBD1 (5 bases). Looked up from germline, CDR1 is SGHRS and CDR2 is YFSETQ. This CDR3 comprises 15 residues. In DNA form, the CDR3 reads TGCGCCAACAGCTTGGGGCTGCGGCATAACTATGGCTACACCTTC. Protein product: CANSLGLRHNYGYTF.

Note on this clonotype: This may be a read error, as it is one base from a much larger clone. This chain connects TRBV9 to TRBJ2-1, with 10 bases fitting TRBD1. V was clipped by 1 base and J by 10 bases; unmatched bases: 8. Germline CDR1 SGDLS, CDR2 YYNGEE. This CDR3 spans 15 amino acids. CDR3 in amino acids: CASSVMGQGNREQFF. In nucleotides, the CDR3 is TGTGCCAGCAGCGTAATGGGACAGGGGAATCGCGAGCAGTTCTTC.

The chain uses TRBV19 and TRBJ1-2; D possibly corresponds to TRBD1 (5 bases). The CDR3 has 14 amino acids. The V end lost 7 bases, the J end lost 2 bases, and 14 bases lay between the germline ends. The germline V gene encodes CDR1 LNHDA and CDR2 SQIVND (reference sequence). The CDR3 loop is CASISRGTNYGYTF. The CDR3 DNA reads as TGTGCCAGTATCTCCCGGGGCACCAACTATGGCTACACCTTC.

In this sample, this clonotype turned up many times. The rearrangement uses TRBV29-1 and TRBJ1-1; D remains unclear. CDR1 is SQVTM and CDR2 is ANQGSEA in the germline V gene. The V end lost 7 bases, the J end lost 5 bases, and 14 bases lay between the germline ends. This CDR3 comprises 12 residues. The DNA for the CDR3 is TGCAGCGCTGCGACCCAAAGTACTGAAGCTTTCTTT. Protein: CSAATQSTEAFF.

This clonotype was observed a handful of times. The V call is TRBV2, the J call TRBJ2-7; D not certain. The germline V and J ends were trimmed by 7 bases and 6 bases, with 10 bases remaining between them. CDR3 size: 11 residues. CDR1 is SNHLY and CDR2 is FYNNEI in the germline V gene. The CDR3 is CASTNSGEQYF. The CDR3, as DNA: TGTGCCAGCACTAACAGTGGCGAGCAGTACTTC.

The chain couples TRBV5-6 to TRBJ2-7; D may be TRBD1 or TRBD2 (6 bases each). Germline V gene data show CDR1 as SGHDT and CDR2 as YYEEEE. Trimming removed 5 bases at V and 3 bases at J, with 18 bases between. There are 15 residues in the CDR3. The CDR3 nucleotides are TGTGCCAGCAGGGGGGGCCTGGGACCGTTCTACGAGCAGTACTTC. This encodes CASRGGLGPFYEQYF.

In this sample, this clonotype turned up many times. The chain is built from TRBV2 and TRBJ2-7; 9 nucleotides align to TRBD1. Germline assignment: CDR1 SNHLY and CDR2 FYNNEI. The V segment lost 10 bases and the J segment 1 base; nucleotides outside the gene matches: 17. This CDR3 region has 17 residues. CDR3: CATHPGTGRYGSYEQYF. Written as DNA, the CDR3 is TGTGCCACCCACCCCGGGACAGGGCGGTACGGATCCTACGAGCAGTACTTC.

In regard to this clonotype: A read error may explain this, as a much larger clone is one base away. This chain uses TRBV20-1 with TRBJ2-7, with a possible D match to TRBD2 (5 bases). CDR1 is DFQATT and CDR2 is SNEGSKA in the germline V gene (reference sequence). The CDR3 runs 12 residues. CDR3: CSTRDSRYEQYF. The CDR3 DNA is TGCAGTACTAGAGATTCAAGATACGAGCAGTACTTC.

The chain recombines TRBV28 with TRBJ2-7; weak D call: TRBD1 (6 bases). The V end lost 5 bases, the J end lost 9 bases, and 17 bases lay between the germline ends. Germline V gene data show CDR1 as MDHEN and CDR2 as SYDVKM. This CDR3 is 13 amino acids long. The DNA of the CDR3 is TGTGCCAGCAGTCCGTGGGACAAGATGGTGCAGTACTTC. It is translated as CASSPWDKMVQYF.

This clonotype was recorded a few times. The chain couples TRBV28 to TRBJ1-3; no firm D call. The CDR3 runs 14 residues. The germline V gene encodes CDR1 MDHEN and CDR2 SYDVKM. V was pared by 5 bases and J by 0 bases, with 8 bases between. The CDR3 nucleotides read TGTGCCAGCAGTGTCCAGTTCTCTGGAAACACCATATATTTT. This translates into CASSVQFSGNTIYF. The full variable domain, its missing parts supplied by reference TRBV28 and TRBJ1-3, is DVKVTQSSRYLVKRTGEKVFLECVQDMDHENMFWYRQDPGLGLRLIYFSYDVKMKEKGDIPEGYSVSREKKERFSLILESASTNQTSMYLCASSVQFSGNTIYFGEGSWLTVV.